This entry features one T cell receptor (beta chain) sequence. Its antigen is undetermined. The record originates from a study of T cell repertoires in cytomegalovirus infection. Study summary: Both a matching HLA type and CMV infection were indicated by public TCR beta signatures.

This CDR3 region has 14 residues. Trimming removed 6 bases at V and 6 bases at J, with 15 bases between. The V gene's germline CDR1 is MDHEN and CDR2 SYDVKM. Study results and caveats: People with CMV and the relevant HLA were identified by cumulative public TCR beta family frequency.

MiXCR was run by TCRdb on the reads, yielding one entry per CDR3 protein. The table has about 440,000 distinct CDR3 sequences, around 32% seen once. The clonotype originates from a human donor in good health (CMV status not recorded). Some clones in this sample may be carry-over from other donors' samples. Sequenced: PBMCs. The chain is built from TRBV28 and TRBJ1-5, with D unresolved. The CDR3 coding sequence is TGTGCCAGCAGCCCTACGCCAGGTAGTCAGCCCCAGCATTTT. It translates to CASSPTPGSQPQHF.